This T cell receptor (beta chain) is drawn from a study of T cell repertoires in aging, cancer and after chemotherapy. CDR3 length: 12 residues. Germline CDR1 is MNHEY and CDR2 is SMNVEV (reference sequence). V was cut by 7 bases and J by 6 bases, with 13 bases left in between. Regarding this clonotype: This may stem from a read error, because a much larger clone lies one nucleotide away.

TRB rearrangements spanning V, D and J were amplified using mixed TRB-A/B primers. One entry per CDR3 protein results from TCRdb running MiXCR on the multiplex PCR reads. The table records 10,000 to 15,000 distinct CDR3 sequences, 31% of them present only once. Peripheral blood genomic DNA, not sorted cells or RNA, was the template. This sequence joins TRBV27 and TRBJ2-7, with D possibly matching TRBD1 (5 bases). This TCR came from a human donor in good health. The donor label of this sample is uncertain. The sequencing sample was made of blood. The CDR3 DNA is TGTGCCAGCACCCCCAGGGATGGCGAGCAGTACTTC. Its translation: CASTPRDGEQYF.